This T cell receptor beta chain emerged from a study of T cell repertoires in cytomegalovirus infection. Study-wide background: Recently identified HLA-C-restricted CMV epitopes were used, and well-studied HLA-B-restricted CMV epitopes were used as well. Evidence of both CMV infection and a matching HLA type came from public TCR beta signatures.

The length of the CDR3 is 14 residues. Between the trimmed V and J ends, which lost 1 base and 3 bases, there was a span of 9 bases. Germline V CDR1 and CDR2: SGHTA, FQGNSA. Study outcomes and limitations: Ex vivo, HLA-C-restricted CMV-specific TCR beta clonotypes prevailed over the rest of the response.

From the reads, TCRdb called clonotypes with MiXCR, one entry per CDR3 protein. The sample contains fewer than 1,000,000 distinct CDR3 sequences, roughly a third of which appear only once. This clonotype appeared many times. Its target is not known. The chain joins TRBV7-2 to TRBJ1-2; D gene uncertain. This sample comprised cultured CD8+ T cells from PBMCs, obtained from culture after CMV antigen stimulation. This clonotype was obtained from a human donor in good health (CMV status not recorded). Some clones in this sample may be carry-over from other donors' samples. CDR3 sequence reads: CASSLGVGYYGYTF. The CDR3 bases are TGTGCCAGCAGCTTAGGGGTGGGCTACTATGGCTACACCTTC.